The T cell receptor (beta chain) described here comes from a study of lymphopenia after photon versus proton radiotherapy. Findings and caveats of the study: Post-nadir diversity loss with photons came from oligoclonal expansion, particularly CD8+ Temra cells. Relative stability marked proton patients; photon patients lost diversity and naive cells. Better survival with proton therapy was suggested as possible, not demonstrated.

Assay: immunoSEQ multiplex PCR; the TCRdb copy retains only in-frame clones and omits some. The table records approximately 53,000 clones, more than 85% of them present only once. The CDR3 is 16 residues long. Germline assignment: CDR1 MDHEN and CDR2 SYDVKM. V shed 8 bases and J 2 bases; nucleotides not matched to a gene: 10. Concerning this clone itself: Its antigen is unknown.

Sequenced material: peripheral blood, taken from a patient treated with photon-based radiotherapy. This TCR was recovered from a woman in her forties with cholangiocarcinoma. The gene calls are TRBV28 and TRBJ2-1; 9 nucleotides align to TRBD1. This CDR3 is CASLDRDREPYNEQFF. The CDR3 coding sequence is TGTGCCAGCCTTGACCGGGACAGGGAACCCTACAATGAGCAGTTCTTC.